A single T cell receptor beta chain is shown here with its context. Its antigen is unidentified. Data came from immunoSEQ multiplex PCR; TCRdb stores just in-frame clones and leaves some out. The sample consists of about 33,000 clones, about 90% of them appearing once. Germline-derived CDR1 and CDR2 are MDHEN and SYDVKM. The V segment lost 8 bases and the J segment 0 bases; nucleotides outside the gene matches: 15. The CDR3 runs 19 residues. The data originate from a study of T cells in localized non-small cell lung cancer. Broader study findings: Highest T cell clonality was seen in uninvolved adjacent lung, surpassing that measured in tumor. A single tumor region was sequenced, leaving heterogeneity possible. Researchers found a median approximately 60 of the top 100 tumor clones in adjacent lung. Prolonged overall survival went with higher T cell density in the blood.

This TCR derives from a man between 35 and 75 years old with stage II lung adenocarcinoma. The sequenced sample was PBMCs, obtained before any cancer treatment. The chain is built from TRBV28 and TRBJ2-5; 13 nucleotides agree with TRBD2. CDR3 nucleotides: TGTGCCAGCTTGAGTTACGGGACTAGCGGGGCATCGTACCAAGAGACCCAGTACTTC. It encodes CASLSYGTSGASYQETQYF.